A single sample is the source of the 18 T cell receptor beta chains below, sequenced in a study of T cell responses to AZD1222 COVID-19 vaccine. Sequencing used immunoSEQ multiplex PCR; TCRdb keeps in-frame clones, though not all of them. This sample has 55,000 to 65,000 clones, with roughly 88% found just once. Sequencing used peripheral blood, obtained on day 0 of AZD1222 vaccination. The receptors were sampled from an adult in good health.

The CDR3 region is CASSQDPPVTSGNGYNEQFF. The CDR3, as DNA: TGTGCCAGCAGCCAAGATCCCCCGGTGACTAGCGGGAATGGATACAATGAGCAGTTCTTC. The chain is built from TRBV3-1 (or the pseudogene TRBV3-2) and TRBJ2-1; 11 bases are shared with TRBD2. The germline V gene has CDR1 LGHDT and CDR2 YNNKEL (reference sequence). V was clipped by 0 bases and J by 4 bases; unmatched bases: 14. The CDR3 is 20 amino acids.

The chain has TRBV6-5 and TRBJ1-1, with D perhaps matching TRBD1 (6 bases). V lost 6 bases to trimming and J lost 2 bases, with 13 bases between them. CDR1 MNHEY and CDR2 SVGAGI come from the germline V gene. The length of the CDR3 is 14 residues. Written as DNA, the CDR3 is TGTGCCAGCAGCCCCCGGGACACTAACACTGAAGCTTTCTTT. Amino acid sequence: CASSPRDTNTEAFF.

This clone counts as medium-sized. The identical CDR3 is also encoded by other nucleotide sequences in the sample. The chain recombines TRBV25-1 with TRBJ1-6, with D maybe TRBD1 (6 bases). The germline V and J ends were trimmed by 1 base and 5 bases, with 9 bases remaining between them. This CDR3 has 15 residues. Germline V gene data show CDR1 as MGHDK and CDR2 as SYGVNS. This CDR3 is CASSELRGDNSPLHF. CDR3 sequence (DNA): TGTGCCAGCAGTGAATTGAGGGGGGATAATTCACCCCTCCACTTT.

The rearrangement links TRBV11-3 to TRBJ2-5; TRBD1 agrees at 7 bases. The germline gives CDR1 SGHNT, CDR2 YENEEA. This CDR3 is 13 amino acids long. The V segment lost 5 bases and the J segment 5 bases; nucleotides outside the gene matches: 5. The CDR3 DNA follows: TGTGCCAGCAGCCACCAAGGGGGCGAGACCCAGTACTTC. Its translation is CASSHQGGETQYF.

The chain carries TRBV7-2 and TRBJ2-3; tentative D call: TRBD2 (5 bases). Trimming left V 8 bases short and J 2 bases short, with 11 bases between. The germline CDR1 and CDR2 sequences are SGHTA and FQGNSA. The CDR3 totals 13 residues. The CDR3: CASSLAYTDTQYF. The CDR3 DNA is TGTGCCAGCTCCCTAGCTTACACAGATACGCAGTATTTT.

The V call is TRBV9, the J call TRBJ1-3, with unresolved D. Trimming removed 3 bases at V and 1 base at J, with 11 bases between. Germline V gene sequence: CDR1 SGDLS, CDR2 YYNGEE. The CDR3 consists of 15 residues. The CDR3 protein is CASSALEGSGNTIYF. The DNA for the CDR3 is TGTGCCAGCAGCGCCCTCGAGGGATCTGGAAACACCATATATTTT.

This clone was recorded once. The rearrangement links TRBV18 to TRBJ1-2; D possibly corresponds to TRBD1 (5 bases). The V and J ends lost 2 bases and 4 bases respectively, with 11 bases between them. The CDR3 is 14 amino acids. The V gene's germline CDR1 is KGHSH and CDR2 LQKENI. Here the CDR3 DNA reads TGTGCCAGCTCACCAGCAGGCAGGGCCTATGGCTACACCTTC. It is translated as CASSPAGRAYGYTF. Together with reference TRBV18 and TRBJ1-2, the CDR3 gives the full variable domain: NAGVMQNPRHLVRRRGQEARLRCSPMKGHSHVYWYRQLPEEGLKFMVYLQKENIIDESGMPKERFSAEFPKEGPSILRIQQVVRGDSAAYFCASSPAGRAYGYTFGSGTRLTVV.

The rearrangement links TRBV7-3 to TRBJ2-3, with TRBD2 matching over 8 bases. The CDR3 contains 15 residues. Germline-derived CDR1 and CDR2 are SGHTA and FQGTGA. V lost 4 bases and J lost 2; bases outside the gene matches: 5. Here the CDR3 DNA reads TGTGCCAGCAGCTCCACGGGGGGGCCCACAGATACGCAGTATTTT. Encoded protein: CASSSTGGPTDTQYF.

This clone came up a few times. The V and J genes are TRBV9 and TRBJ1-4, with 7 bases lining up with TRBD1. The J segment lost 4 bases and the V segment lost 4 bases, leaving 10 bases of the junction unmatched. Germline values: CDR1 SGDLS, CDR2 YYNGEE. This CDR3 region has 16 residues. CDR3 amino acids: CASSPHHGDSNEKLFF. CDR3 DNA: TGTGCCAGCAGCCCTCACCATGGGGACAGTAATGAAAAACTGTTTTTT.

This clone was seen only once. The chain couples TRBV27 to TRBJ2-2, with unresolved D. The CDR3 runs to 15 residues. V lost 7 bases to trimming and J lost 1 base, with 13 bases between them. Germline V gene data show CDR1 as MNHEY and CDR2 as SMNVEV (reference sequence). The CDR3 DNA is TGTGCCAGCACCTACAGCTTAATGAACACCGGGGAGCTGTTTTTT. Protein sequence: CASTYSLMNTGELFF.

The CDR3 is CASSNGGVPVYTF. The CDR3 DNA reads TGTGCCAGCAGCAACGGCGGGGTCCCGGTCTACACCTTC. The chain combines TRBV6-5 with TRBJ1-2; D is undetermined. Germline-derived CDR1 and CDR2 are MNHEY and SVGAGI. Trimming shortened V by 6 bases and J by 10 bases, and 18 bases separated the two germline ends. The CDR3 covers 13 residues.

The gene calls are TRBV2 and TRBJ1-2, with D perhaps TRBD1 (6 bases). The CDR3 covers 14 residues. From germline, CDR1 is SNHLY and CDR2 FYNNEI. Trimming took 2 bases from V and 6 from J, leaving 13 bases between them. As DNA, the CDR3 is TGTGCCAGCAGTGAAAATCTGTCAGGGGATGGCTACACCTTC. Protein product: CASSENLSGDGYTF.

Only one count was recorded for this clone. The rearrangement uses TRBV29-1 and TRBJ1-1; TRBD1 might be the D (5 bases). The V gene's germline CDR1 is SQVTM and CDR2 ANQGSEA. The germline V and J ends were trimmed by 5 bases and 1 base, with 14 bases remaining between them. The CDR3 extends over 14 amino acids. The CDR3 DNA reads as TGCAGCGTTTGGGGCGGGCAGGCGAACACTGAAGCTTTCTTT. Protein product: CSVWGGQANTEAFF.

The chain links TRBV12-3 or TRBV12-4 to TRBJ1-1; D not certain. This CDR3 spans 12 amino acids. V lost 6 bases to trimming and J lost 6 bases, with 11 bases between them. As DNA, the CDR3 is TGTGCCAGCAGATCCGACTTGGCTGAAGCTTTCTTT. Its protein product is CASRSDLAEAFF.

The J gene is TRBJ1-1, the V gene TRBV5-1; TRBD1 might be the D (5 bases). Looked up from germline, CDR1 is SGHRS and CDR2 is YFSETQ. This CDR3 is built from 13 residues. The ends were cut back, 7 bases at V and 2 bases at J, with 12 bases in the middle. The CDR3 protein is CASLDSINTEAFF. CDR3 DNA: TGCGCCAGCCTCGACAGTATTAACACTGAAGCTTTCTTT.

The CDR3 spells CASTDRDYRPQHF. In DNA form, the CDR3 reads TGTGCCAGTACCGACAGGGACTATCGACCCCAGCATTTT. This chain uses TRBV19 with TRBJ1-5; 7 bases align to TRBD1. The CDR3 has 13 residues. V trimming: 7 bases; J trimming: 10 bases; junction bases outside the gene matches: 10. The germline V gene has CDR1 LNHDA and CDR2 SQIVND (reference sequence).

The CDR3: CASSPPGFAYGYTF. In DNA form, the CDR3 reads TGTGCCAGCAGTCCCCCGGGGTTCGCTTATGGCTACACCTTC. The chain uses TRBV7-2 and TRBJ1-2; the D is unclear. Germline CDR1 SGHTA, CDR2 FQGNSA. CDR3 length equals 14 residues. Trimming pared 6 bases from V and 5 bases from J, leaving 16 bases between. The entire variable domain, with the rest obtained from reference TRBV7-2 and TRBJ1-2, is as follows: GAGVSQSPSNKVTEKGKDVELRCDPISGHTALYWYRQSLGQGLEFLIYFQGNSAPDKSGLPSDRFSAERTGGSVSTLTIQRTQQEDSAVYLCASSPPGFAYGYTFGSGTRLTVV.

The chain carries TRBV12-3 or TRBV12-4 and TRBJ1-2; no clear D gene. The CDR3 contains 13 residues. With 2 bases removed from V and 8 bases from J, the gap between germline ends came to 12 bases. The CDR3 loop is CASSLRVWNGYTF. For the CDR3, the DNA is TGTGCCAGCAGTTTACGGGTTTGGAACGGCTACACCTTC.